This TCR beta chain was profiled in a study of T cell repertoires in cytomegalovirus infection (dated by TCRdb to about 2019). For the study in its entirety: The peptide stimulations were aimed at well-studied HLA-B-restricted epitopes as well as recently identified HLA-C-restricted CMV epitopes, whose presentation resists viral immunomodulation. Donor HLA type was relevant to the analysis, as public TCR beta signatures indicated carriage of CMV infection together with the matching HLA type. Here is what the overall study found, with its caveats: In both this cohort and an independent approximately 400-donor cohort, the cumulative frequency of public TCR beta family members distinguished carriers of CMV infection plus the relevant HLA type. In the ex vivo response, HLA-C-restricted CMV-specific TCR beta clonotypes were dominant, and in two of eight donors the single most frequent clonotype came from this HLA-C-restricted group.

Instrument used: Illumina HiSeq 1500. Starting from the raw public reads, TCRdb applied fastp trimming at Q25, assembled clones with MiXCR and retained in-frame beta chains. Each CDR3 protein appears once, grouped with its most common genes and DNA. This sample has about 770,000 distinct CDR3 sequences in its table, and around 29% of those were observed once. Of the sample, over 10% falls within the top ten clones. Deletion took 2 bases off V and 2 bases off J, with a span of 16 bases between the germline ends. The germline V gene sets CDR1 to MNHEY and CDR2 to SVGEGT. The CDR3, from cysteine to phenylalanine, totals 17 residues. The entry retains the CDR3 DNA only, 51 bases that are in frame from base 1. This clonotype has just a few counts. Its binding antigen is unknown. No qualities accompany the bases; no much larger clone lies one base away. The sample's treatment or condition label, decoded: in vitro stimulation with specific CMV peptide epitopes to enrich CMV-specific T cells.

The chain employs TRBV6-2 or TRBV6-3 and TRBJ1-5, with the D gene not clear enough to name. The sequences come from cultured CD8+ T cells from PBMCs, collected from culture after CMV antigen stimulation. This receptor was taken from a human donor in good health (CMV status not recorded). Some clones in this sample may be carry-over from other donors' samples. The CDR3 reads CASSYPSGVSGNQPQHF. The DNA sequence is TGTGCCAGCAGTTACCCCAGCGGCGTGTCGGGCAATCAGCCCCAGCATTTT.